This T cell receptor (beta chain) was sequenced during a study of cytomegalovirus exposure and HLA in healthy donors. Vbeta (60) and Jbeta (13) primers were used in the PCR. Sequenced by immunoSEQ multiplex PCR; TCRdb stores in-frame clones only, minus some. The data hold 75,000 to 90,000 clones, with over 65% observed a single time. The V end was cut by 5 bases, the J end by 7 bases, with 9 bases between. The CDR3 runs 11 residues. The germline V gene encodes CDR1 MNHEY and CDR2 SVGAGI. This clonotype originated in a man over 45 in good health and CMV-seronegative. The sample consisted of PBMCs. The V and J genes are TRBV6-5 and TRBJ2-7; D possibly corresponds to TRBD1 (6 bases). CDR3 DNA sequence: TGTGCCAGCAGTCAGGGGAAGGAGCAGTACTTC. Translation gives CASSQGKEQYF.